The T cell receptor beta chain described here comes from a study of cytomegalovirus exposure and HLA in healthy donors. In regard to this clone: Different DNA sequences within this sample yield the same CDR3.

The primer mix had 60 Vbeta and 13 Jbeta primers. Assay: immunoSEQ multiplex PCR; the TCRdb copy retains only in-frame clones and omits some. The sample records approximately 190,000 clones, 80% to 85% being singletons. The sequencing sample was made of PBMCs. This clonotype originated in a man between 35 and 55 years old in good health and CMV-seropositive.

CDR3 sequence: CASSPDRPNEKLFF. CDR3 sequence (DNA): TGCGCCAGCAGTCCGGACAGACCTAATGAAAAACTGTTTTTT. The chain combines TRBV5-1 with TRBJ1-4; D perhaps matches TRBD1 (6 bases). The CDR3 extends over 14 amino acids. Looked up from germline, CDR1 is SGHRS and CDR2 is YFSETQ. V was clipped by 5 bases and J by 3 bases, with 11 bases between them.